This record covers a single T cell receptor (beta chain). Its antigen is undetermined. Germline V gene sequence: CDR1 MNHEY, CDR2 SVGAGI. This CDR3 spans 12 amino acids. Trimming stripped 2 bases from V and 6 bases from J, with 5 bases between. The record originates from a study of regulatory T cells in long-lasting Graves disease. Time point reported: persistent/refractory GD, antithyroid drugs over 5 years with positive TRAb. Extracted PBMC RNA gave rise to the TCR library. Whole-study results and caveats: When disease was persistent, TRBV28, TRBJ1-2 and TRBJ2-5 were the favored segments.

Arm-PCR of CDR3 regions with iRepertoire HTBI primers generated TCR beta libraries. Each CDR3 protein is one row after TCRdb ran MiXCR on the multiplex PCR reads. This sample carries 400,000 to 450,000 distinct CDR3 sequences, less than 25% of them seen once, and the ten largest clones take about a quarter. The TCR sequence derives from a female donor with Graves disease. The V and J genes are TRBV6-5 and TRBJ2-1; D is undetermined. The material sequenced was peripheral blood mononuclear cells (PBMCs), taken when the disease was refractory, from a patient treated with antithyroid drugs. In DNA, the CDR3 is TGTGCCAGCAGTTACATCGGCAATGAGCAGTTCTTC. Amino acids: CASSYIGNEQFF.